The present entry profiles one T cell receptor beta chain with its context. Its target is unknown. The sample originates from a study of CD8+ T cells in alopecia areata. Treatment noted: oral pan-JAK inhibitor, 5-10 mg twice daily. Study outcomes and limitations: Tofacitinib significantly decreased scalp clonality and expanded CD8+ clones among top 100.

The CDR3 contains 14 residues. Germline CDR1 is SQVTM and CDR2 is ANQGSEA. V lost 4 bases to trimming and J lost 5 bases, with 17 bases between them. Sequencing relied on a cDNA template that was reverse transcribed from extracted RNA. TCRdb's copy holds only in-frame clones and misses some; the assay was immunoSEQ multiplex PCR. The sample holds hundreds of thousands of clones, more than 55% seen once. This TCR was recovered from a human donor with alopecia areata. The sample here was CD4+ T cells sorted from blood, taken around week 42, from a patient treated with tofacitinib. The chain couples TRBV29-1 to TRBJ2-5; tentatively, D is TRBD2 (7 bases). The CDR3, as DNA: TGCAGCGTTGTTCCGGGGGGCCGGCAGGAGACCCAGTACTTC. Its translation is CSVVPGGRQETQYF.